This entry lists 21 T cell receptor beta chains sequenced from one sample in a study of T cells in women clearing cervical HPV infection. Sequencing used immunoSEQ multiplex PCR; TCRdb keeps in-frame clones, though not all of them. The sample holds 25,000 to 30,000 clones. The specimen sequenced was blood buffy coat. These TCRs come from a woman between 18 and 69 years old with a cervical HPV16 infection that either progressed to CIN3+ or cleared (not recorded which).

As regards this clone: The CDR3 end lies 3 residues beyond the end of the read and is filled in from the germline J gene. The rearrangement uses TRBV28 and TRBJ1-2; no clear D gene. Germline V gives CDR1 MDHEN, CDR2 SYDVKM. The V and J ends lost 3 bases and 4 bases respectively, with 12 bases between them. The CDR3 has 14 residues. The CDR3: CASSFSLASYGYTF. Incomplete CDR3 DNA: TGTGCCAGCAGTTTTTCTCTAGCATCCTATGGC.

About this clone itself: The read stops 3 residues short of the end of the CDR3; the missing end is completed from the germline J gene. The rearrangement joins TRBV30 to TRBJ1-2, with 9 bases aligning to TRBD1. The CDR3 consists of 16 residues. CDR1 and CDR2 (germline): GTSNPN, SVGIG (reference sequence). CDR3 loop: CAWSAQPDRGRNGYTF. The part of the CDR3 DNA that was read is TGTGCCTGGAGCGCACAACCTGACAGGGGGAGAAACGGC.

Note on this clone: The sequenced fragment ends 3 residues before the CDR3 boundary, so the rest is inferred from the germline J gene. The chain employs TRBV29-1 and TRBJ2-2; no clear D. Per germline, CDR1 SQVTM and CDR2 ANQGSEA. Trimming left V 2 bases short and J 0 bases short, with 4 bases between. CDR3 size: 13 residues. The CDR3 bases that were read are TGCAGCGTTGAATATACGAACACCGGGGAG. Its translation: CSVEYTNTGE. The entire CDR3 reads CSVEYTNTGELFF.

A note on this clone: The read comes to an end 3 residues before the CDR3 does, leaving the germline J gene to fill in the end. The rearrangement links TRBV7-7 to TRBJ2-3, with TRBD1 matching over 9 bases. Germline CDR1 SSHAT, CDR2 FNYEAQ (reference sequence). This CDR3 comprises 15 residues. The CDR3 sequence is CASSHTGGEGETQYF. The sequenced CDR3 bases are TGTGCCAGCAGCCACACAGGGGGCGAGGGAGAGACG.

A remark on this clone: Coverage ceases 3 residues before the CDR3 finishes, and the germline J gene fills in the end. The rearrangement joins TRBV5-1 to TRBJ2-5; D ambiguous. The CDR3 sequence is 12 residues long. Trimming took 4 bases from V and 2 from J, leaving 6 bases between them. The germline gives CDR1 SGHRS, CDR2 YFSETQ. The part of the CDR3 DNA that was read is TGCGCCAGCAGCACACAGCAAGAGACC. Translating gives CASSTQQET. The full-length CDR3 reads as CASSTQQETQYF.

Note on this clone: The read gets to within 3 residues of the CDR3 end, and the germline J gene fills in the rest. The chain combines TRBV13 with TRBJ2-2; D not certain. The CDR3 contains 16 residues. The V and J ends lost 1 base and 4 bases respectively, with 13 bases between them. CDR1 is PRHDT, CDR2 FYEKMQ, per germline (reference sequence). The covered CDR3 bases are TGTGCCAGCAGCTTAGTAGCCCCCGTAGGCACCGGGGAG. Protein sequence: CASSLVAPVGTGE. The CDR3 reads in full as CASSLVAPVGTGELFF.

The part of the CDR3 DNA that was read is TGTGCCTCCAGGGGTGTCACTGAA. Translating it yields CASRGVTE. The CDR3 in its entirety is CASRGVTEAFF. The chain carries TRBV10-3 and TRBJ1-1; D is perhaps TRBD1 (6 bases). The sequence runs out 3 residues before the end of the CDR3; the remainder is reconstructed from the germline J gene. This CDR3 has 11 residues. Per germline, CDR1 ENHRY and CDR2 SYGVKD. V lost 11 bases to trimming and J lost 4 bases, with 11 bases between them.

In the case of this clone: The read halts 3 residues ahead of the CDR3 end, with the missing end drawn from the germline J gene. This rearrangement joins TRBV6-2 or TRBV6-3 to TRBJ2-7; D is unresolved. CDR3 length: 15 amino acids. Germline CDR1 reads MNHEY; CDR2 reads SVGEGT. V lost 0 bases, J lost 2 bases, and 11 bases lay in between. The CDR3 loop reads CASSYSSRSTYEQYF. CDR3 DNA (partial): TGTGCCAGCAGTTACTCGTCGCGGTCGACCTACGAG.

A word on this clone: The read comes to an end 3 residues before the CDR3 does, leaving the germline J gene to fill in the end. The rearrangement joins TRBV5-1 to TRBJ2-2; D uncertain. Looked up from germline, CDR1 is SGHRS and CDR2 is YFSETQ. The CDR3 sequence is 13 residues long. Incomplete CDR3 DNA: TGCGCCAGCAGCTCGAGCGATAATTCACCG. Its translation is CASSSSDNSP. The full CDR3 is CASSSSDNSPLFF.

In regard to this clone: The junction shows a germline mismatch at one end, possibly a read error. Read data end 3 residues before the CDR3 end; the end is taken from the germline J gene. The chain couples TRBV7-9 to TRBJ1-1; 7 nucleotides align to TRBD1. This CDR3 is 14 amino acids long. CDR1 and CDR2 (germline): SEHNR, FQNEAQ (reference sequence). CDR3 sequence reads: CASNLQGMNTEAFF. The covered CDR3 bases are TGTGCCAGCAACTTACAGGGGATGAACACTGAA.

On this clone itself: The read finishes 3 residues shy of the CDR3 end, and the germline J gene is used to complete it. Other DNA sequences in this specimen translate into the identical CDR3. The chain recombines TRBV18 with TRBJ2-5, with 13 positions matching TRBD2. The germline gives CDR1 KGHSH, CDR2 LQKENI. The CDR3 spans 17 residues. With V trimmed by 6 bases and J by 5 bases, 12 bases remained unmatched. The CDR3 loop reads CASSPSGLAGRSETQYF. The covered CDR3 bases are TGTGCCAGCTCCCCGTCGGGACTAGCGGGAAGGTCGGAGACC.

Regarding this clone: The read comes to an end 3 residues before the CDR3 does, leaving the germline J gene to fill in the end. This rearrangement joins TRBV18 to TRBJ2-5; 10 bases match TRBD1. Germline V gene data show CDR1 as KGHSH and CDR2 as LQKENI. The CDR3 extends over 15 amino acids. V lost 4 bases and J lost 3; bases outside the gene matches: 5. The chain's CDR3 is CASSLGQGVKETQYF. CDR3 DNA, as far as it was read: TGTGCCAGCTCACTCGGACAGGGGGTGAAAGAGACC.

In the case of this clone: The read comes to an end 3 residues before the CDR3 does, leaving the germline J gene to fill in the end. The V gene is TRBV7-3, the J gene TRBJ2-3, with D possibly being TRBD2 (6 bases). The CDR3 is 18 amino acids. The germline gives CDR1 SGHTA, CDR2 FQGTGA. Between the trimmed V and J ends, which lost 0 bases and 1 base, there was a span of 17 bases. CDR3 region: CASSLTVSGARGTDTQYF. The CDR3 bases that were read are TGTGCCAGCAGCTTAACGGTTAGCGGAGCTCGGGGCACAGATACG.

On this clone itself: From the germline J gene comes the end of the CDR3, since the read stops 3 residues before it. J is TRBJ2-2 and V is TRBV30, with TRBD1 matching 8 bases. Looked up from germline, CDR1 is GTSNPN and CDR2 is SVGIG (reference sequence). The CDR3 has 14 amino acids. CDR3 in amino acids: CAWSRGQRNEKLFF. The covered CDR3 bases are TGTGCCTGGTCCAGGGGGCAGCGGAATGAAAAG.

CDR3 loop: CASSPQGSYNEQFF. The sequenced CDR3 bases are TGTGCCAGCAGCCCACAGGGGAGTTACAATGAG. V and J are TRBV14 and TRBJ2-1, with 7 bases that match TRBD1. The sequenced fragment ends 3 residues before the CDR3 boundary, so the rest is inferred from the germline J gene. The germline CDR1 and CDR2 sequences are SGHDN and FVKESK. This CDR3 comprises 14 residues. The V gene end was trimmed by 4 bases and the J gene end by 4 bases; junction bases not matched to a gene: 4.

Worth noting for this clone: The read ends 3 residues before the CDR3 terminus; that terminus is restored from the germline J gene. The chain links TRBV19 to TRBJ2-5; TRBD2 matches 9 bases. J lost 4 bases, V lost 4 bases, and 1 base had no gene match. CDR3 length equals 13 residues. Looked up from germline, CDR1 is LNHDA and CDR2 is SQIVND (reference sequence). CDR3 sequence reads: CASSRGLAETQYF. CDR3 DNA, as far as it was read: TGTGCCAGTAGTAGGGGACTAGCAGAGACC.

With regard to this clone: The read terminates 3 residues ahead of where the CDR3 ends, so the germline J gene completes it. V is TRBV7-6 and J is TRBJ1-2; weak D call: TRBD1 (5 bases). The CDR3 extends over 14 amino acids. CDR1 is SGHVS and CDR2 is FNYEAQ in the germline V gene. CDR3: CASSLEVGASDYTF. The DNA read from the CDR3 is TGTGCCAGCAGCTTAGAAGTAGGGGCCAGTGAC.

As for this clone: The read ends 3 residues shy of where the CDR3 ends; the end is completed using the germline J gene. The V gene is TRBV2, the J gene TRBJ1-5; the D is unclear. Trimming removed 8 bases from V and 5 bases from J, with 10 bases in between. The CDR3 contains 12 residues. Germline CDR1 reads SNHLY; CDR2 reads FYNNEI. The CDR3 DNA, read in part, is TGTGCCAGCGGTTTAGAGTATCAGCCC. Translated, it gives CASGLEYQP. The whole CDR3 protein reads CASGLEYQPQHF.

Measured by frequency, this clone is medium-sized. The sequence runs out 3 residues before the end of the CDR3; the remainder is reconstructed from the germline J gene. This chain links TRBV13 with TRBJ1-5, with TRBD1 matching over 7 bases. This CDR3 comprises 15 residues. Germline lookup yields CDR1 PRHDT and CDR2 FYEKMQ (reference sequence). With V trimmed by 5 bases and J by 4 bases, 8 bases remained unmatched. The CDR3 DNA, read in part, is TGTGCCAGCAGCAACAGTGCAGGGGGTAATCAGCCC. Translated: CASSNSAGGNQP. Given in full, the CDR3 is CASSNSAGGNQPQHF.

On this clone: The read finishes 3 residues shy of the CDR3 end, and the germline J gene is used to complete it. The chain combines TRBV5-6 with TRBJ2-7; 7 bases are shared with TRBD1. This CDR3 comprises 14 residues. Germline V CDR1 and CDR2: SGHDT, YYEEEE. Trimming removed 2 bases from V and 2 bases from J; junction bases left unmatched: 4. CDR3 bases read: TGTGCCAGCAGCTTTGGACAGGAAACCTACGAG. Its protein is CASSFGQETYE. The whole CDR3 reads CASSFGQETYEQYF.

Notes on this clone: The read terminates 3 residues ahead of where the CDR3 ends, so the germline J gene completes it. The chain couples TRBV30 to TRBJ2-1, with 7 bases fitting TRBD1. This CDR3 spans 14 amino acids. J was trimmed by 2 bases and V by 5 bases; bases with no gene match: 6. Germline V gene data show CDR1 as GTSNPN and CDR2 as SVGIG (reference sequence). The CDR3 sequence: CAWVTGYPYNEQFF. CDR3 bases read: TGTGCCTGGGTGACAGGGTACCCCTACAATGAG.